The rows below give T cell receptor beta chains drawn from one sample of a study of shared clonotypes between healthy human individuals. This table comes from immunoSEQ multiplex PCR, and its TCRdb copy is limited to in-frame clones, with some not included. The profile shows approximately 2.1 million clones, 80% to 95% of them singletons. The sequenced sample was naive CD4+ T cells from PBMCs. The receptors here all came from a man between 18 and 29 years old in good health. Some clones in this sample may be carry-over from other donors' samples. The CDR3 runs from the conserved cysteine through the conserved F or W. The D gene is left open where the match is weak.

V gene: TRBV18; J gene: TRBJ2-5; D gene: TRBD1; CDR3 protein: CASSPRISTGTGVETQYF
V gene: TRBV6-1; J gene: TRBJ1-5; D gene: -; CDR3 protein: CASSVFRDTSKVQPQHF
V gene: TRBV19; J gene: TRBJ1-1; D gene: -; CDR3 protein: CASSISSRGNTEAFF
V gene: TRBV30; J gene: TRBJ1-3; D gene: -; CDR3 protein: CAWSVQSGAHAYF
V gene: TRBV6-1; J gene: TRBJ1-5; D gene: TRBD1; CDR3 protein: CASSELGQGSRGQPQHF
V gene: TRBV28; J gene: TRBJ1-2; D gene: TRBD1; CDR3 protein: CASSQPGGGYGYTF
V gene: TRBV18; J gene: TRBJ2-3; D gene: -; CDR3 protein: CASSPPGSSGDTQYF
V gene: TRBV2; J gene: TRBJ2-2; D gene: -; CDR3 protein: CASSPREPGGTGELFF
V gene: TRBV28; J gene: TRBJ2-3; D gene: TRBD2; CDR3 protein: CASIKAGGADTQYF
V gene: TRBV6-1; J gene: TRBJ1-1; D gene: TRBD1; CDR3 protein: CASRTTGVNTEAFF
V gene: TRBV29-1; J gene: TRBJ2-3; D gene: TRBD2; CDR3 protein: CSVAGLAGKITDTQYF
V gene: TRBV12-5; J gene: TRBJ2-3; D gene: TRBD1; CDR3 protein: CASGPLLPRGSDTQYF
V gene: TRBV10-1; J gene: TRBJ2-1; D gene: TRBD2; CDR3 protein: CASSEREGTIYNEQFF
V gene: TRBV5-1; J gene: TRBJ2-7; D gene: -; CDR3 protein: CASSPLEGASYEQYF
V gene: TRBV18; J gene: TRBJ2-7; D gene: -; CDR3 protein: CASSPKTTGLKYEQYF
V gene: TRBV28; J gene: TRBJ2-5; D gene: TRBD1; CDR3 protein: CASSLIDRGPRGAQYF
V gene: TRBV5-4; J gene: TRBJ2-3; D gene: TRBD2; CDR3 protein: CASSSDSGASTDTQYF
V gene: TRBV18; J gene: TRBJ2-7; D gene: -; CDR3 protein: CASSPRIDNLLREQYF
V gene: TRBV4-1; J gene: TRBJ1-2; D gene: TRBD1; CDR3 protein: CASGREGTGGAGGYTF
V gene: TRBV15; J gene: TRBJ1-5; D gene: -; CDR3 protein: CATTPGGNQPQHF
V gene: TRBV10-3; J gene: TRBJ2-1; D gene: TRBD2; CDR3 protein: CAISDRGAGALNEQFF
V gene: TRBV9; J gene: TRBJ1-4; D gene: -; CDR3 protein: CASSVGVGSEKLFF
V gene: TRBV6-5; J gene: TRBJ1-2; D gene: -; CDR3 protein: CASSYSGGSYGYTF
V gene: TRBV5-1; J gene: TRBJ1-1; D gene: -; CDR3 protein: CASRFSGSTEAFF
V gene: TRBV7-2; J gene: TRBJ2-5; D gene: TRBD2; CDR3 protein: CASSLARSGGARETQYF
V gene: TRBV7-6; J gene: TRBJ2-3; D gene: -; CDR3 protein: CASSFGPPDTQYF
V gene: TRBV6-5; J gene: TRBJ2-1; D gene: TRBD1; CDR3 protein: CASRNGTGRNEQFF
V gene: TRBV5-1; J gene: TRBJ2-1; D gene: -; CDR3 protein: CASTRAGNEQFF
V gene: TRBV23-1; J gene: TRBJ2-7; D gene: -; CDR3 protein: CASKGGYEQYF
V gene: TRBV19; J gene: TRBJ1-3; D gene: -; CDR3 protein: CATSRGYSGNTIYF
V gene: TRBV28; J gene: TRBJ1-2; D gene: -; CDR3 protein: CASRTQSGQAYGYTF
V gene: TRBV5-1; J gene: TRBJ2-3; D gene: -; CDR3 protein: CASSSQGPTDTQYF
V gene: TRBV27; J gene: TRBJ1-3; D gene: -; CDR3 protein: CASSPGNTIYF
V gene: TRBV5-1; J gene: TRBJ1-1; D gene: -; CDR3 protein: CASSLVGRGNTEAFF
V gene: TRBV7-9; J gene: TRBJ2-3; D gene: -; CDR3 protein: CASSSRGGTDTQYF
V gene: TRBV29-1; J gene: TRBJ2-3; D gene: TRBD2; CDR3 protein: CSVRAGVADTQYF
V gene: TRBV30; J gene: TRBJ1-2; D gene: -; CDR3 protein: CAWRTFNYGYTF
V gene: TRBV18; J gene: TRBJ2-1; D gene: -; CDR3 protein: CASSPAIANYNEQFF
V gene: TRBV19; J gene: TRBJ1-5; D gene: TRBD1; CDR3 protein: CASSTRTGWNSNQPQHF
V gene: TRBV28; J gene: TRBJ1-2; D gene: -; CDR3 protein: CASTLLRKGPANYGYTF
V gene: TRBV2; J gene: TRBJ1-3; D gene: TRBD1; CDR3 protein: CASRLTGVGGNTIYF
V gene: TRBV6-1; J gene: TRBJ2-3; D gene: TRBD1; CDR3 protein: CASIKDRVADTQYF